The rows below give T cell receptor beta chains drawn from one sample of a study of T cell responses to AZD1222 COVID-19 vaccine. The method was immunoSEQ multiplex PCR; TCRdb's version includes in-frame clones alone and lacks a portion of them. The sample lists some 100,000 clones, more than 75% occurring once. Source: peripheral blood, taken 28 days after the second AZD1222 dose. These receptors came from an adult who received the AZD1222 COVID-19 vaccine. CDR3s include the opening cysteine and the closing phenylalanine or tryptophan. The order of the fields is V gene, D gene, J gene, clone size, CDR3 protein, CDR3 DNA. D genes are given only for firm matches. For some rows the clone size is stated as once, few or many, or as a class when expanded; others skip it.

TRBV6-2/TRBV6-3	TRBD2	TRBJ2-7	few	CASSYGTSAYEQYF	TGTGCCAGCAGTTACGGGACTAGCGCCTACGAGCAGTACTTC
TRBV7-3	.	TRBJ1-2	.	CASSLGRDYGYTF	TGTGCCAGCAGTCTTGGCAGGGACTATGGCTACACCTTC
TRBV19	.	TRBJ1-4	.	CATGVTNEKLFF	TGTGCCACCGGGGTTACTAATGAAAAACTGTTTTTT
TRBV6-2/TRBV6-3	TRBD2	TRBJ2-3	.	CASSSTSGGAIDTQYF	TGTGCCAGCAGTTCCACTAGCGGGGGGGCGATAGATACGCAGTATTTT
TRBV19	.	TRBJ1-5	.	CASSIPYSNQPQHF	TGTGCCAGTAGTATACCGTATAGCAATCAGCCCCAGCATTTT
TRBV14	.	TRBJ1-4	.	CASSLLDEKLFF	TGTGCCAGCAGCCTCCTCGATGAAAAACTGTTTTTT
TRBV9	.	TRBJ2-3	few	CASSVAGSTDTQYF	TGTGCCAGCAGCGTAGCCGGAAGCACAGATACGCAGTATTTT
TRBV30	TRBD1	TRBJ2-3	.	CAWSRQGASTDTQYF	TGTGCCTGGAGCCGACAGGGGGCTAGCACAGATACGCAGTATTTT
TRBV28	.	TRBJ1-1	.	CASSLTFRDKAFF	TGTGCCAGCAGTTTGACGTTTCGGGACAAAGCTTTCTTT
TRBV5-6	.	TRBJ2-7	.	CASSLPGGHEQYF	TGTGCCAGCAGCTTGCCCGGGGGCCACGAGCAGTACTTC
TRBV27	.	TRBJ1-1	.	CASSLQGSSAEAFF	TGTGCCAGCAGCCTACAGGGTTCCAGCGCTGAAGCTTTCTTT
TRBV7-2	TRBD1	TRBJ1-5	once	CASSFTGTDSNQPQHF	TGTGCCAGCAGCTTTACCGGGACAGATAGCAATCAGCCCCAGCATTTT
TRBV7-2	.	TRBJ1-5	.	CASSPRGQAQHF	TGTGCCAGCAGCCCTAGGGGACAAGCCCAGCATTTT
TRBV7-2	.	TRBJ2-7	.	CASSLAGPPSTEQYF	TGTGCCAGCAGCTTAGCCGGACCCCCCTCAACAGAGCAGTACTTC
TRBV4-3	.	TRBJ1-5	.	CASSQDLPGAQGQPQHF	TGCGCCAGCAGCCAAGACCTCCCGGGGGCGCAGGGTCAGCCCCAGCATTTT
TRBV5-4	TRBD2	TRBJ2-1	.	CASSLVLAGGQNEQFF	TGTGCCAGCAGCTTGGTCTTAGCGGGAGGGCAGAATGAGCAGTTCTTC
TRBV7-6	TRBD2	TRBJ2-1	.	CASSLAGLAGGHNEQFF	TGTGCCAGCAGCTTAGCCGGACTAGCGGGAGGTCACAATGAGCAGTTCTTC
TRBV4-3	TRBD1	TRBJ1-3	once	CASSNDRGPRGNTIYF	TGCGCCAGCAGCAACGACAGGGGGCCGAGAGGAAACACCATATATTTT
TRBV6-4	.	TRBJ1-6	.	CASSDSAGSPLHF	TGTGCCAGCAGTGACTCCGCGGGATCCCCCCTCCACTTT
TRBV10-3	TRBD2	TRBJ2-1	.	CAISGTSGDGEQFF	TGTGCCATCAGTGGGACTAGCGGGGACGGGGAGCAGTTCTTC
TRBV4-3	.	TRBJ1-4	.	CASSLSATNEKLFF	TGCGCCAGCAGTCTCTCCGCAACTAATGAAAAACTGTTTTTT
TRBV28	TRBD1	TRBJ1-5	.	CASSLNPPGTEDQPQHF	TGTGCCAGCAGCCTCAACCCCCCCGGGACAGAAGATCAGCCCCAGCATTTT
TRBV29-1	.	TRBJ1-3	.	CSVGGQNGNTIYF	TGCAGCGTTGGCGGGCAAAATGGAAACACCATATATTTT
TRBV30	.	TRBJ2-5	.	CAWSFTLGSETQYF	TGTGCCTGGAGTTTCACGCTAGGGTCAGAGACCCAGTACTTC
TRBV29-1	.	TRBJ1-5	.	CSVGQTSNQPQHF	TGCAGCGTTGGGCAGACTAGCAATCAGCCCCAGCATTTT
TRBV5-1	TRBD2	TRBJ2-1	.	CASSLTASGRGNEQFF	TGCGCCAGCAGCTTGACCGCTAGTGGGAGGGGCAATGAGCAGTTCTTC
TRBV7-9	.	TRBJ1-2	.	CASSPTNPTVEDGYTF	TGTGCCAGCAGCCCAACGAATCCTACGGTAGAGGATGGCTACACCTTC
TRBV6-1	.	TRBJ2-2	.	CASSERQGSNTGELFF	TGTGCCAGCAGTGAGCGGCAGGGTTCGAACACCGGGGAGCTGTTTTTT
TRBV14	.	TRBJ1-6	once	CASSQDRLGNSALHF	TGTGCCAGCAGCCAAGACCGTTTGGGGAATTCAGCCCTCCACTTT
TRBV30	TRBD1	TRBJ1-3	.	CAWSADRGGGNTIYF	TGTGCCTGGAGTGCGGACAGGGGGGGCGGAAACACCATATATTTT
TRBV7-9	.	TRBJ1-2	.	CASADGNYGYTF	TGTGCCAGCGCTGACGGTAACTATGGCTACACCTTC
TRBV14	TRBD1	TRBJ1-1	.	CASSLGGTVMNTEAFF	TGTGCCAGCAGCCTGGGCGGGACAGTCATGAACACTGAAGCTTTCTTT
TRBV11-3	.	TRBJ2-3	.	CASSLSSYSDTQYF	TGTGCCAGCAGCCTTAGCTCTTACTCGGATACGCAGTATTTT
TRBV7-2	TRBD1	TRBJ1-3	once	CASSLTGGEGNTIYF	TGTGCCAGCAGCTTGACAGGGGGCGAGGGAAACACCATATATTTT
TRBV4-2	.	TRBJ2-5	.	CASSQEAQDGETQYF	TGTGCCAGCAGCCAAGAGGCCCAAGACGGGGAGACCCAGTACTTC
TRBV25-1	TRBD1	TRBJ1-5	.	CASSELQGGQPQHF	TGTGCCAGCAGTGAACTACAGGGGGGTCAGCCCCAGCATTTT
TRBV19	.	TRBJ2-3	.	CASSISGGGDTQYF	TGTGCCAGTAGCATTAGCGGAGGGGGAGATACGCAGTATTTT
TRBV11-2	.	TRBJ1-2	.	CASSFRGASSYGYTF	TGTGCCAGCAGCTTTAGGGGAGCATCTTCCTATGGCTACACCTTC
TRBV24-1	.	TRBJ2-3	.	CATSEKPETDTQYF	TGTGCCACCAGTGAAAAGCCTGAAACAGATACGCAGTATTTT
TRBV30	.	TRBJ2-5	.	CAWSPRATGTQYF	TGTGCCTGGAGTCCCCGGGCAACGGGGACCCAGTACTTC
TRBV10-3	.	TRBJ2-1	.	CAISESLSGIYNEQFF	TGTGCCATCAGTGAGTCGTTGTCGGGAATCTACAATGAGCAGTTCTTC
TRBV7-3	TRBD2	TRBJ2-2	once	CASTRTSGGTGELFF	TGTGCCAGCACCCGGACTAGCGGGGGCACCGGGGAGCTGTTTTTT
TRBV11-2	.	TRBJ1-4	.	CASSLVQVAEKLFF	TGTGCCAGCAGCTTAGTCCAGGTGGCTGAAAAACTGTTTTTT
TRBV6-2/TRBV6-3	.	TRBJ2-1	.	CASSRDNTYNEQFF	TGTGCCAGCAGTCGGGACAACACCTACAATGAGCAGTTCTTC
TRBV28	TRBD1	TRBJ1-2	.	CASSSEGGEKAGYTF	TGTGCCAGCAGTTCGGAAGGGGGCGAAAAAGCGGGCTACACCTTC
TRBV5-1	.	TRBJ2-7	.	CASSPSTAAYEQYF	TGCGCCAGCAGCCCCTCGACTGCCGCCTACGAGCAGTACTTC
TRBV7-2	.	TRBJ1-5	.	CASSLVRANQPQHF	TGTGCCAGCAGCTTAGTCAGAGCCAATCAGCCCCAGCATTTT
TRBV7-3	TRBD1	TRBJ2-1	few	CASSLAGQEDNEQFF	TGTGCCAGCAGCTTAGCGGGACAGGAGGACAATGAGCAGTTCTTC
TRBV6-5	.	TRBJ1-1	.	CASSYSGGSEAFF	TGTGCCAGCAGTTACTCGGGGGGATCTGAAGCTTTCTTT
TRBV6-2/TRBV6-3	.	TRBJ1-5	.	CASSTASTGRNQPQHF	TGTGCCAGCAGTACCGCGTCTACCGGTCGCAATCAGCCCCAGCATTTT
TRBV18	.	TRBJ2-7	.	CASSPREREYEQYF	TGTGCCAGCTCACCCCGGGAAAGGGAGTACGAGCAGTACTTC
TRBV7-2	.	TRBJ2-7	.	CASSSRQGGHPYF	TGTGCCAGCAGCTCACGACAGGGAGGCCATCCGTACTTC
TRBV19	TRBD2	TRBJ2-5	.	CASSIQREAETQYF	TGTGCCAGTAGTATACAGCGGGAGGCGGAGACCCAGTACTTC
TRBV3-1/TRBV3-2	.	TRBJ1-2	.	CASSPPSSESGYGYTF	TGTGCCAGCAGCCCCCCAAGTTCGGAGTCCGGCTATGGCTACACCTTC
TRBV24-1	.	TRBJ2-1	.	CATSDSVNEQFF	TGTGCCACCAGTGACTCGGTTAACGAGCAGTTCTTC